These 8 T cell receptor beta chains came from one sample sequenced in a study of shared clonotypes between healthy human individuals. The data were produced by immunoSEQ multiplex PCR, yet TCRdb's version contains in-frame clones alone and is incomplete. Found here are more than 1.2 million clones, approximately 98.5% of them singletons; the top ten hold about 0.34%. Sequenced material: naive CD4+ T cells sorted from blood. Subset specified: CD45RA+ positively selected. Receptors originate from a man aged 25 to 40 in good health.

V is TRBV29-1 and J is TRBJ2-1; 9 bases align to TRBD2. Germline loops: CDR1 SQVTM, CDR2 ANQGSEA. The CDR3 is 15 amino acids. The J segment lost 7 bases and the V segment lost 8 bases, leaving 15 bases of the junction unmatched. The CDR3 region is CSPEYYAGGKNEQFF. The CDR3 nucleotides are TGCAGCCCTGAGTATTACGCGGGAGGGAAGAATGAGCAGTTCTTC.

In regard to this clone: The sample has other DNA sequences that encode this CDR3 too. V is TRBV20-1 and J is TRBJ2-5; 7 bases match TRBD2. This CDR3 region has 11 residues. V trimming: 5 bases; J trimming: 5 bases; junction bases outside the gene matches: 2. In germline, CDR1 is DFQATT, CDR2 SNEGSKA (reference sequence). CDR3 sequence reads: CSAGRGETQYF. CDR3 DNA: TGCAGTGCTGGGCGGGGGGAGACCCAGTACTTC.

J is TRBJ2-4 and V is TRBV11-1, with D possibly being TRBD1 (5 bases). With 0 bases removed from V and 0 bases from J, the gap between germline ends came to 6 bases. Germline CDR1 SGHAT, CDR2 FQDESV (reference sequence). The CDR3 covers 15 residues. DNA for the CDR3: TGTGCCAGCAGCTTAGCGACAGAAGCCAAAAACATTCAGTACTTC. It encodes CASSLATEAKNIQYF.

A word on this clone: The same CDR3 can be traced to other DNA sequences in this sample. The V call is TRBV18, the J call TRBJ2-1; D not certain. The CDR3 runs to 14 residues. Deletions cut 3 bases from V and 2 bases from J, with 8 bases between. Germline loops: CDR1 KGHSH, CDR2 LQKENI. CDR3 nucleotide sequence: TGTGCCAGCTCACCGACACGAACCTACAATGAGCAGTTCTTC. Protein: CASSPTRTYNEQFF.

The chain has TRBV19 and TRBJ2-1; TRBD2 aligns across 9 bases. The V gene's germline CDR1 is LNHDA and CDR2 SQIVND (reference sequence). V lost 4 bases and J lost 10; bases outside the gene matches: 14. The CDR3 is 16 residues long. The CDR3 is CASSTPQAGGRGEQFF. The CDR3, as DNA: TGTGCCAGTAGTACCCCACAAGCGGGAGGCCGGGGAGAGCAGTTCTTC. Using reference TRBV19 and TRBJ2-1 for the parts outside the CDR3, the full variable domain is DGGITQSPKYLFRKEGQNVTLSCEQNLNHDAMYWYRQDPGQGLRLIYYSQIVNDFQKGDIAEGYSVSREKKESFPLTVTSAQKNPTAFYLCASSTPQAGGRGEQFFGPGTRLTVL.

This clone was detected only once. The sample holds other DNA sequences that translate to the same CDR3. The V and J genes are TRBV18 and TRBJ2-5, with no clear D. V lost 3 bases, J lost 3 bases, and 5 bases lay in between. In germline, CDR1 is KGHSH, CDR2 LQKENI. The CDR3 has 12 amino acids. The CDR3 DNA reads as TGTGCCAGCTCACCTACCGAAGAGACCCAGTACTTC. As protein: CASSPTEETQYF.

The chain has TRBV11-1 and TRBJ2-7; 9 positions agree with TRBD1. Germline CDR1 SGHAT, CDR2 FQDESV (reference sequence). The CDR3 extends over 14 amino acids. V trimming: 5 bases; J trimming: 4 bases; junction bases outside the gene matches: 6. CDR3 nucleotides: TGTGCCAGCAGCCCAGGGACAGGGCGTTACGAGCAGTACTTC. It specifies CASSPGTGRYEQYF.

The chain recombines TRBV18 with TRBJ2-3; 8 positions agree with TRBD2. The V gene end was trimmed by 1 base and the J gene end by 2 bases; junction bases not matched to a gene: 17. The CDR3 contains 20 residues. Per germline, CDR1 KGHSH and CDR2 LQKENI. In DNA form, the CDR3 reads TGTGCCAGCTCACCACTCGCCGACCTGACTAGCGTATTAAACACAGATACGCAGTATTTT. This encodes CASSPLADLTSVLNTDTQYF.